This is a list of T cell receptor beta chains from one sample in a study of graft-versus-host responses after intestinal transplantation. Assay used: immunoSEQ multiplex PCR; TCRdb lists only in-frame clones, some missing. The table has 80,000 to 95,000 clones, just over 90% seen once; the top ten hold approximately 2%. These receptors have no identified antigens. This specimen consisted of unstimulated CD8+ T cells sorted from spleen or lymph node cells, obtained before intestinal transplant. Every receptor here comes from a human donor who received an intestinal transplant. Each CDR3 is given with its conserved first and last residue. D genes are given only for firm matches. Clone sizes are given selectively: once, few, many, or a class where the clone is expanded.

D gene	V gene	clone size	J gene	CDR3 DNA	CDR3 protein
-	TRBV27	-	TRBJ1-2	TGTGCCAGCAGTCTGCGACGGTCAGGGGTTAACTATGGCTACACCTTC	CASSLRRSGVNYGYTF
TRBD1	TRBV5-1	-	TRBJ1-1	TGCGCCAGCAGCTGGGACAGGGACTTCACTGAAGCTTTCTTT	CASSWDRDFTEAFF
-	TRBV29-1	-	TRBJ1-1	TGCAGCGTTGAAAAGAGAGGGGCTTTCTTT	CSVEKRGAFF
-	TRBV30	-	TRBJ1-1	TGTGCCTGGAGCCTCGTACCCGGGAACACTGAAGCTTTCTTT	CAWSLVPGNTEAFF
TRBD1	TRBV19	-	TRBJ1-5	TGTGCCAGTAGTTCCCCCGGACAGGGTTATAGCAATCAGCCCCAGCATTTT	CASSSPGQGYSNQPQHF
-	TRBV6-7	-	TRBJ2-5	TGTGCCAGCAGTTACTCGATCTCCCTACAGGTACAAGAGACCCAGTACTTC	CASSYSISLQVQETQYF
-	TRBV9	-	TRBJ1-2	TGTGCCAGCAGCCCCTCTTCGGGAGGGGGCTATGGCTACACCTTC	CASSPSSGGGYGYTF
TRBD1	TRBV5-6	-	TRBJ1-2	TGTGCCAGCAGCTTAGCAGGGGGCGGCGGCTATGGCTACACCTTC	CASSLAGGGGYGYTF
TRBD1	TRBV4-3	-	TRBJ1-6	TGCGCCAGCAGCCAACATGGGACAGGGACTTTGAATTCACCCCTCCACTTT	CASSQHGTGTLNSPLHF
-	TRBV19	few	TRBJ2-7	TGTGCCAGTAGTATTAGCATCGGCGGGCTCTACGAGCAGTACTTC	CASSISIGGLYEQYF
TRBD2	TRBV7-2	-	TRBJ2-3	TGTGCCAGCAGCTTTAGTTTCCCCGGACTAGCGGGGGGGGGAGATACGCAGTATTTT	CASSFSFPGLAGGGDTQYF
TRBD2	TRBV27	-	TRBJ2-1	TGTGCCAGCAGTTTAGTAGGCGGGGGGCACTCCTACAATGAGCAGTTCTTC	CASSLVGGGHSYNEQFF
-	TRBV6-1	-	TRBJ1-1	TGTGCCAGCAGTGAAGAGACAGTCTTGAACACTGAAGCTTTCTTT	CASSEETVLNTEAFF
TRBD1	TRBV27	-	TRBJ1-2	TGTGCCAGCAGTTTATTCGACACCGCGGGACAGGGTCCCTATGGCTACACCTTC	CASSLFDTAGQGPYGYTF
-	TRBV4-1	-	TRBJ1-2	TGCGCCAGCAGCCCCTTGGAGGCCCTTAACTATGGCTACACCTTC	CASSPLEALNYGYTF
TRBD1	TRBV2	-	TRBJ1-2	TGTGCCAGCAGTGGGGGGGGACAGGTTTTCAACTATGGCTACACCTTC	CASSGGGQVFNYGYTF
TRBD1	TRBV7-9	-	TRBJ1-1	TGTGCCAGCAGCCGATCACAGGGGGCAAAGGGGGACACTGAAGCTTTCTTT	CASSRSQGAKGDTEAFF
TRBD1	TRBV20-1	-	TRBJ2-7	TGCAGTGCTCGGACAGGGAACGAGCAGTACTTC	CSARTGNEQYF
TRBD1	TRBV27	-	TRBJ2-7	TGTGCCAGCAGTCTGGACAGGGGGCGGGTTTCCTACGAGCAGTACTTC	CASSLDRGRVSYEQYF
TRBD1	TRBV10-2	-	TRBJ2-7	TGCGCCAGCAGTGACCCGACAGGGGGCTCCTACGAGCAGTACTTC	CASSDPTGGSYEQYF
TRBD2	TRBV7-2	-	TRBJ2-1	TGTGCCAGCAGCTTAGTACCGCCGGGACTAGCGAATCGGGAGCAGTTCTTC	CASSLVPPGLANREQFF
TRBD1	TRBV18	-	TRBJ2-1	TGTGCCAGCTCACCCGTCACGGGACAGGGTCGCAAAAATGAGCAGTTCTTC	CASSPVTGQGRKNEQFF
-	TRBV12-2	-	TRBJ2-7	TGTGCAAGTCGCCGCGAGGAGCAGTACTTC	CASRREEQYF
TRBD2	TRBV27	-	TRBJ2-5	TGTGCCAGCAGAGAGGGACTAGCGGGGGGGCCGGGAGAGACCCAGTACTTC	CASREGLAGGPGETQYF
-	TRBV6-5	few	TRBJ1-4	TGTGCCAGCAGTTACTCGTCGGGTACTAATGAAAAACTGTTTTTT	CASSYSSGTNEKLFF
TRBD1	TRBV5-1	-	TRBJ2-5	TGCGCCAGCAGCTTTATAGCAGGGGGCGACGGGACCCAGTACTTC	CASSFIAGGDGTQYF
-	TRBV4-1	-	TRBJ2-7	TGCGCCAGCAGCCAAGAAGGGGGATCCTCCTACGAGCAGTACTTC	CASSQEGGSSYEQYF
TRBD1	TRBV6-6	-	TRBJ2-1	TGTGCCAGCAGTTACGGGGACTGGACAGGGAGTCATGAGCAGTTCTTC	CASSYGDWTGSHEQFF
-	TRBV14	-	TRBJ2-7	TGTGCCAGCAGCCAAGATCAGGGAAACTCCTACGAGCAGTACTTC	CASSQDQGNSYEQYF
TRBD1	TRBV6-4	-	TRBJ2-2	TGTGCCAGCAGTGGGACAGGGAAGGACACCGGGGAGCTGTTTTTT	CASSGTGKDTGELFF
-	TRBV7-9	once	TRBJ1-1	TGTGCCAGCAGCTTAATACGGGTGGTACGGGACACTGAAGCTTTCTTT	CASSLIRVVRDTEAFF
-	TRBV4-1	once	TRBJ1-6	TGCGCCAGCAGCCTCTGGGTATGGCGGAATTCACCCCTCCACTTT	CASSLWVWRNSPLHF
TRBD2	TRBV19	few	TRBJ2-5	TGTGCCAGTCGGGGGGGGGTGGAGACCCAGTACTTC	CASRGGVETQYF
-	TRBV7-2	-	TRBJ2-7	TGTGCCAGCAGCTTGGGTGGAGGGGCCGAGCAGTACTTC	CASSLGGGAEQYF
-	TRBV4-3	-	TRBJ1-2	TGCGCCAGCAGCCCAGCGACAGGATCCTATGGCTACACCTTC	CASSPATGSYGYTF
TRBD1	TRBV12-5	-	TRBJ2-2	TGTGCTAGTGGTTTAACCGGGACAGCCAACACCGGGGAGCTGTTTTTT	CASGLTGTANTGELFF
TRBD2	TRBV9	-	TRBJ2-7	TGTGCCAGCAGCTCTGGAGCGGGGGGTTTCTACGAGCAGTACTTC	CASSSGAGGFYEQYF
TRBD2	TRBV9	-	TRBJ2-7	TGTGCCAGCAGGGGGGGGGCGGGGGGCTCCTACGAGCAGTACTTC	CASRGGAGGSYEQYF
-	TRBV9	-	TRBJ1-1	TGTGCCAGCAGCGAAATTAAGAGCACTGAAGCTTTCTTT	CASSEIKSTEAFF
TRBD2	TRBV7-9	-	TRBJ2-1	TGTGCCAGCAGCCCGACTAGCGGGGGGGCATCCTACAATGAGCAGTTCTTC	CASSPTSGGASYNEQFF
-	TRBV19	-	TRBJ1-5	TGTGCCAGTAGTATGTTCTCGGGGTCAGATCAGCCCCAGCATTTT	CASSMFSGSDQPQHF
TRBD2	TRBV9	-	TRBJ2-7	TGTGCCAGCAGCCCCACTAGCGGGGGGGCCCACGAGCAGTACTTC	CASSPTSGGAHEQYF
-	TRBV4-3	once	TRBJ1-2	TGCGCCAGCAGCCAAGAGGTTCAGGTTCACTATGGCTACACCTTC	CASSQEVQVHYGYTF
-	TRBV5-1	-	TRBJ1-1	TGCGCCAGCAGCCTTGCACGCCAGGGCCTGCCTGAAGCTTTCTTT	CASSLARQGLPEAFF
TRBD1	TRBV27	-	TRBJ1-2	TGTGCCAGCAGACCGGGACAGGGGCGAGGAGGCTATGGCTACACCTTC	CASRPGQGRGGYGYTF
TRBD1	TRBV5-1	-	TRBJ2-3	TGCGCCAGCAGCTTGCCGACCGGGACAGCGAGCACAGATACGCAGTATTTT	CASSLPTGTASTDTQYF
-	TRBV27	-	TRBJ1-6	TGTGCCAGCAGTTCGAAGGGAGTTGTTGGGTCACCCCTCCACTTT	CASSSKGVVGSPLHF
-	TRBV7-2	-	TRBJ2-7	TGTGCCAGCAGCTTAGGGCAGGGCGGCGAGCAGTACTTC	CASSLGQGGEQYF
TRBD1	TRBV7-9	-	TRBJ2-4	TGTGCCAGCAGCTTACCCCTCTGGACAGGGGACCCAGCCAAAAACATTCAGTACTTC	CASSLPLWTGDPAKNIQYF
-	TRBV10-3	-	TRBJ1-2	TGTGCCATCAGTGAGTCTGCGGCAGGGATAGGGGATGGCTACACCTTC	CAISESAAGIGDGYTF
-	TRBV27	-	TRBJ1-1	TGTGCCAGCAGTCGGGGCACTGAAGCTTTCTTT	CASSRGTEAFF
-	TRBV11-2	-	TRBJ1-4	TGTGCCAGCAGCTTAGATTTTCTACTGGATGAAAAACTGTTTTTT	CASSLDFLLDEKLFF
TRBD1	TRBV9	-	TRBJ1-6	TGTGCCAGCAGCGTTTCCGGGACAGCTATTAATTCACCCCTCCACTTT	CASSVSGTAINSPLHF
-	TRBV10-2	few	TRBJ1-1	TGCGCCAGCAGTGAGGACCTCAGGGGTCGGAACACTGAAGCTTTCTTT	CASSEDLRGRNTEAFF
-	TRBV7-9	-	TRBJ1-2	TGTGCCAGCAGCTCGAAGCACGAAGTGGATGGCTACACCTTC	CASSSKHEVDGYTF
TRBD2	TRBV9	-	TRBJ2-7	TGTGCCAGCAGCGCCAAAGGGAGCGGGGGGTTCTCCGGCGAGCAGTACTTC	CASSAKGSGGFSGEQYF
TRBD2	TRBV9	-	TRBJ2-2	TGTGCCAGCAGCGTAGAGGGCGGGGGGGCGATCGGGGAGCTGTTTTTT	CASSVEGGGAIGELFF